The 8 T cell receptor beta chains presented below share a single source sample, sequenced in a study of Ad26.COV2.S vaccination and SARS-CoV-2 variants. TCRdb keeps only in-frame clones here, not all; method: immunoSEQ multiplex PCR. The data hold about 350,000 clones, with about 90% observed a single time. The sample was peripheral blood, taken after recovery from COVID-19. All receptors derive from a human donor who had recovered from COVID-19.

As to this clone: Other DNA sequences in the same sample also yield this CDR3. V gene TRBV6-5 combines with J gene TRBJ1-3; weak D call: TRBD1 (6 bases). Trimming cost V 2 bases and J 2 bases, with 7 bases left between them. Germline values: CDR1 MNHEY, CDR2 SVGAGI. The CDR3 runs to 14 residues. The CDR3 sequence is CASSYGGPGNTIYF. CDR3 nucleotides: TGTGCCAGCAGTTACGGGGGCCCTGGAAACACCATATATTTT.

This chain links TRBV5-4 with TRBJ1-5; possibly TRBD1 for D (5 bases). V lost 0 bases, J lost 1 base, and 8 bases lay in between. The CDR3 covers 15 residues. The germline V gene encodes CDR1 SGHNT and CDR2 YYREEE (reference sequence). The CDR3: CASSLGGKSNQPQHF. The CDR3, as DNA: TGTGCCAGCAGCTTGGGGGGGAAGAGCAATCAGCCCCAGCATTTT. Filled out from reference TRBV5-4 and TRBJ1-5, the complete variable domain reads ETGVTQSPTHLIKTRGQQVTLRCSSQSGHNTVSWYQQALGQGPQFIFQYYREEENGRGNFPPRFSGLQFPNYSSELNVNALELDDSALYLCASSLGGKSNQPQHFGDGTRLSIL.

Here the CDR3 DNA reads TGTGCCAGCATGAGGAACAGTGCGGATCAGCCCCAGCATTTT. It codes for CASMRNSADQPQHF. The chain employs TRBV9 and TRBJ1-5, with D hard to call. The V and J ends lost 6 bases and 5 bases respectively, with 15 bases between them. CDR1 SGDLS and CDR2 YYNGEE come from the germline V gene. This CDR3 has 14 residues. The full variable domain, with the rest looked up from reference TRBV9 and TRBJ1-5, is DSGVTQTPKHLITATGQRVTLRCSPRSGDLSVYWYQQSLDQGLQFLIQYYNGEERAKGNILERFSAQQFPDLHSELNLSSLELGDSALYFCASMRNSADQPQHFGDGTRLSIL.

The rearrangement joins TRBV5-6 to TRBJ1-1; D is unresolved. Per the germline V gene, CDR1 is SGHDT and CDR2 is YYEEEE. Trimming took 5 bases from V and 1 from J, leaving 21 bases between them. The CDR3 contains 17 residues. CDR3: CASRRYDWIIGNTEAFF. The CDR3 nucleotides read TGTGCCAGCAGGCGATACGACTGGATTATTGGGAACACTGAAGCTTTCTTT.

This clone was seen a single time. This chain links TRBV14 with TRBJ2-7; D may be TRBD1 (6 bases). V was shortened by 1 base and J by 3 bases, with 7 bases between the two germline ends. This CDR3 has 13 residues. From germline, CDR1 is SGHDN and CDR2 FVKESK. As DNA, the CDR3 is TGTGCCAGCAGCCAAGGCAGGGGCTACGAGCAGTACTTC. Protein: CASSQGRGYEQYF.

The chain uses TRBV2 and TRBJ1-4; D perhaps matches TRBD1 (6 bases). This CDR3 has 15 amino acids. The ends were cut back, 0 bases at V and 7 bases at J, with 12 bases in the middle. Germline CDR1 SNHLY, CDR2 FYNNEI. Written as DNA, the CDR3 is TGTGCCAGCAGTGAAGCGCGGACAGCGGTTGAAAAACTGTTTTTT. It is translated as CASSEARTAVEKLFF.

J is TRBJ1-5 and V is TRBV3-1 (or the pseudogene TRBV3-2); D not certain. In germline, CDR1 is LGHDT, CDR2 YNNKEL (reference sequence). The CDR3 covers 14 residues. V was shortened by 1 base and J by 7 bases, with 11 bases between the two germline ends. The CDR3 here is CASSQAGKEQPQHF. Written as DNA, the CDR3 is TGTGCCAGCAGCCAAGCGGGGAAGGAACAGCCCCAGCATTTT.

The chain uses TRBV27 and TRBJ2-7; D unresolved. CDR3 size: 13 residues. Trimming cost V 2 bases and J 1 base, with 6 bases left between them. Germline-derived CDR1 and CDR2 are MNHEY and SMNVEV (reference sequence). The CDR3 sequence: CASSLQTSYEQYF. CDR3 in DNA: TGTGCCAGCAGTTTACAGACTTCCTACGAGCAGTACTTC.